This TCR beta chain came from a study of blood T cell repertoires in COVID-19. As for the study in general: Spain, Italy and the United States supplied samples that represented acute and convalescent COVID-19. The analysed material was cDNA or gDNA that came from T cells, B-cell-depleted T cells, or PBMCs.

As handled by the study authors: Nucleated cell counts were estimated from reference gene primer amplification. TCRdb's copy holds only in-frame clones and misses some; the assay was immunoSEQ multiplex PCR. That table is the source of V, J and clone size, and D and trimming were worked out from the DNA. The sample shows 200,000 to 250,000 clones, 85% of them seen only once. The CDR3 extends over 19 amino acids. Unmatched junction bases numbered 9, after V lost 2 bases and J lost 0 bases. CDR1 and CDR2 (germline): SGHNT, YYREEE (reference sequence). The chain joins TRBV5-4 to TRBJ2-2, with 11 bases aligning to TRBD2. This sequence originates from a man aged 35-49 years with acute or convalescent COVID-19. The sequencing input was peripheral blood. CDR3 amino acids: CASSFTLLAGASNTGELFF. The CDR3 nucleotides read TGTGCCAGCAGCTTCACTCTACTAGCGGGGGCCTCGAACACCGGGGAGCTGTTTTTT.